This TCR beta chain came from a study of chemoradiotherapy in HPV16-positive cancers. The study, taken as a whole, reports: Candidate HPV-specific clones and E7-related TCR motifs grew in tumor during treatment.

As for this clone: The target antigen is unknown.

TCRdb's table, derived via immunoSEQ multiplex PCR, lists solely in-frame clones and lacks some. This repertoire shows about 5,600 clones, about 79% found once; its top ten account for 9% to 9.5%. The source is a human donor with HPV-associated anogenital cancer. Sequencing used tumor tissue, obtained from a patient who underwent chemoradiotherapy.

The CDR3 DNA sequence: TGTGCCAGCAGCCAAGGTGGAGGAGGAAACACCATATATTTT. Translation: CASSQGGGGNTIYF. The V and J genes are TRBV4-2 and TRBJ1-3; D unresolved. This CDR3 region has 14 residues. V lost 1 base and J lost 4, with 8 bases in between. The germline V gene has CDR1 LGHNA and CDR2 YNFKEQ.